This passage covers 28 T cell receptor beta chains from one sample sequenced in a study of identifying expanded T cells in peripheral blood. TCRdb's table, derived via immunoSEQ multiplex PCR, lists solely in-frame clones and lacks some. The sample has more than 85,000 clones; about nine tenths are singletons. The material sequenced was blood. The receptors were gathered from a person aged 18 to 75 in good health.

The chain's CDR3 is CASSNRTVSYNEQFF. The CDR3 DNA reads TGTGCCAGCAGCAACAGGACAGTGTCCTACAATGAGCAGTTCTTC. The chain recombines TRBV21-1 with TRBJ2-1; TRBD1 was called by the table and not checked on the DNA. TRBV21-1 has pseudogene status. The CDR3 is made up of 15 amino acids.

This chain connects TRBV7-2 to TRBJ1-2, with D perhaps matching TRBD1 (6 bases). The CDR3 contains 15 residues. Germline lookup yields CDR1 SGHTA and CDR2 FQGNSA. Between the trimmed V and J ends, which lost 0 bases and 4 bases, there was a span of 12 bases. This CDR3 is CASSLAQGNGYGYTF. The CDR3 nucleotides read TGTGCCAGCAGCTTAGCGCAGGGGAACGGCTATGGCTACACCTTC.

The J gene is TRBJ1-4, the V gene TRBV5-4; TRBD1 aligns across 10 bases. Germline-derived CDR1 and CDR2 are SGHNT and YYREEE (reference sequence). After removal of 5 bases from V and 10 bases from J, the junction contained 8 bases not matched to a gene. The CDR3 loop spans 14 amino acids. The CDR3 bases are TGTGCCAGCAGTTCCGACAGGGGGCAGGGAAAACTGTTTTTT. Its translation is CASSSDRGQGKLFF. Drawing the rest from reference TRBV5-4 and TRBJ1-4, the complete variable domain is ETGVTQSPTHLIKTRGQQVTLRCSSQSGHNTVSWYQQALGQGPQFIFQYYREEENGRGNFPPRFSGLQFPNYSSELNVNALELDDSALYLCASSSDRGQGKLFFGSGTQLSVL.

J is TRBJ1-1 and V is TRBV6-1, with D possibly matching TRBD1 (5 bases). Germline-derived CDR1 and CDR2 are MNHNS and SASEGT. V was shortened by 2 bases and J by 2 bases, with 6 bases between the two germline ends. CDR3 length equals 13 residues. The CDR3 nucleotides read TGTGCCAGCAGTGAAAGGGGCAACACTGAAGCTTTCTTT. Residues: CASSERGNTEAFF.

The chain is built from TRBV6-1 and TRBJ2-7, with D tentatively TRBD1 (5 bases). The CDR3 length is 12 residues. The germline V and J ends were trimmed by 7 bases and 3 bases, with 10 bases remaining between them. From germline, CDR1 is MNHNS and CDR2 SASEGT. The CDR3 bases are TGTGCCAGCACCCAGGGTTTCTACGAGCAGTACTTC. Protein product: CASTQGFYEQYF.

The V and J genes are TRBV2 and TRBJ2-1; 10 nucleotides match TRBD2. This CDR3 is 16 amino acids long. V trimming: 0 bases; J trimming: 7 bases; junction bases outside the gene matches: 6. Germline loops: CDR1 SNHLY, CDR2 FYNNEI. CDR3 bases: TGTGCCAGCAGTGAAGCGCGGCTAGCGGGAGTGAATGAGCAGTTCTTC. Amino acid sequence: CASSEARLAGVNEQFF.

The J gene is TRBJ2-5, the V gene TRBV4-2; TRBD2 is a possible D gene (6 bases). The V end was cut by 5 bases, the J end by 3 bases, with 16 bases between. This CDR3 contains 15 residues. Germline CDR1 LGHNA, CDR2 YNFKEQ. CDR3: CASSVGGAGKETQYF. The CDR3, as DNA: TGTGCCAGCAGCGTGGGAGGAGCTGGGAAAGAGACCCAGTACTTC.

V usage is TRBV2 and J usage is TRBJ1-4; D perhaps matches TRBD1 (5 bases). V was shortened by 10 bases and J by 8 bases, with 17 bases between the two germline ends. This CDR3 spans 13 amino acids. CDR1 is SNHLY, CDR2 FYNNEI, per germline. CDR3 nucleotides: TGTGCCACCGGGGACCATGGTGAAGAAAAACTGTTTTTT. It is translated as CATGDHGEEKLFF. Complete variable domain (other parts from reference TRBV2 and TRBJ1-4): EPEVTQTPSHQVTQMGQEVILRCVPISNHLYFYWYRQILGQKVEFLVSFYNNEISEKSEIFDDQFSVERPDGSNFTLKIRSTKLEDSAMYFCATGDHGEEKLFFGSGTQLSVL.

The gene calls are TRBV5-1 and TRBJ2-7; 7 nucleotides align to TRBD2. CDR1 is SGHRS, CDR2 YFSETQ, per germline. This CDR3 contains 14 residues. Unmatched junction bases numbered 6, after V lost 4 bases and J lost 2 bases. The CDR3 DNA sequence: TGCGCCAGCAGCCCGGGCGGGAGCCCCTACGAGCAGTACTTC. This sequence encodes CASSPGGSPYEQYF.

V gene TRBV4-3 combines with J gene TRBJ1-2; a possible D gene is TRBD1 (6 bases). This CDR3 spans 19 amino acids. The germline CDR1 and CDR2 sequences are LGHNA and YSLEER. Trimming shortened V by 4 bases and J by 4 bases, and 28 bases separated the two germline ends. This chain's CDR3 is CASSLGGTPGQGRTYGYTF. The CDR3 nucleotides read TGCGCCAGCAGCCTTGGGGGGACCCCAGGGCAGGGGCGCACCTATGGCTACACCTTC.

This clone is labeled as hyperexpanded. This chain connects TRBV5-6 to TRBJ1-2; a weak D match, TRBD1 (5 bases). V dropped 2 bases and J dropped 8 bases, with 13 bases sitting between them. Germline V lookup: CDR1 SGHDT, CDR2 YYEEEE. The CDR3 has 13 residues. CDR3 nucleotides: TGTGCCAGCAGCTTTGGACACCATGAAGGCTACACCTTC. It specifies CASSFGHHEGYTF.

The rearrangement links TRBV18 to TRBJ2-3; D is possibly TRBD2 (5 bases). Germline CDR1 reads KGHSH; CDR2 reads LQKENI. The V end was cut by 2 bases, the J end by 3 bases, with 21 bases between. The length of the CDR3 is 18 residues. The CDR3 here is CASSPLISGDSGTDTQYF. In nucleotides, the CDR3 is TGTGCCAGCTCACCATTAATTTCCGGGGATTCGGGGACAGATACGCAGTATTTT.

In this sample, this clone turned up a few times. The chain recombines TRBV5-4 with TRBJ2-6; D is unresolved. The ends were cut back, 0 bases at V and 3 bases at J, with 7 bases in the middle. The germline CDR1 and CDR2 sequences are SGHNT and YYREEE (reference sequence). The CDR3 sequence is 15 residues long. The CDR3 loop reads CASSLGDFGANVLTF. CDR3 nucleotides: TGTGCCAGCAGCTTGGGGGATTTTGGGGCCAACGTCCTGACTTTC.

The chain combines TRBV29-1 with TRBJ1-4; D gene ambiguous. This CDR3 comprises 16 residues. Germline-derived CDR1 and CDR2 are SQVTM and ANQGSEA. Trimming stripped 6 bases from V and 0 bases from J, with 17 bases between. The CDR3 sequence is CSVTINVISTNEKLFF. DNA for the CDR3: TGCAGCGTAACAATCAATGTGATATCAACTAATGAAAAACTGTTTTTT.

The chain is built from TRBV7-2 and TRBJ1-6; 9 bases line up with TRBD1. The CDR3 has 13 amino acids. Germline values: CDR1 SGHTA, CDR2 FQGNSA. Germline trimming cut 6 bases from V and 10 bases from J; bases unmatched to any gene: 4. Here the CDR3 reads CASRGQGWSPLHF. The CDR3 DNA is TGTGCCAGCAGGGGACAGGGATGGTCACCCCTCCACTTT.

The rearrangement uses TRBV6-5 and TRBJ1-1, with 7 bases matching TRBD1. Germline-derived CDR1 and CDR2 are MNHEY and SVGAGI. There are 13 residues in the CDR3. The J segment lost 7 bases and the V segment lost 6 bases, leaving 8 bases of the junction unmatched. The CDR3 coding sequence is TGTGCCAGCAGCGAACCGGGACAGAATGAAGCTTTCTTT. Protein product: CASSEPGQNEAFF.

The rearrangement uses TRBV6-1 and TRBJ2-7; D is perhaps TRBD1 or TRBD2 (5 bases each). The V gene's germline CDR1 is MNHNS and CDR2 SASEGT. Trimming stripped 8 bases from V and 0 bases from J, with 17 bases between. CDR3 length equals 15 residues. The CDR3 sequence is CASASGHRSSYEQYF. CDR3 nucleotides: TGTGCCAGCGCAAGCGGACACCGGAGCTCCTACGAGCAGTACTTC.

This chain links TRBV28 with TRBJ1-4; no clear D. The CDR3 spans 12 residues. Germline CDR1 is MDHEN and CDR2 is SYDVKM. Trimming removed 8 bases at V and 14 bases at J, with 18 bases between. CDR3 coding DNA: TGTGCCAGCCGTTCCTCAGTGGGAGTGCTGTTTTTT. This sequence encodes CASRSSVGVLFF.

The V gene is TRBV30, the J gene TRBJ1-2; 8 positions agree with TRBD1. The germline V gene encodes CDR1 GTSNPN and CDR2 SVGIG (reference sequence). CDR3 length: 14 residues. J gave up 7 bases and V 2 bases, and 9 bases lay outside the gene matches. The CDR3 DNA is TGTGCCTGGAGTACTGGGACAGGACTGTTTGGCTACACCTTC. It codes for CAWSTGTGLFGYTF.

The table lists this clone with many counts. This rearrangement joins TRBV4-2 to TRBJ2-7; 8 nucleotides align to TRBD2. CDR3 size: 16 residues. Germline V lookup: CDR1 LGHNA, CDR2 YNFKEQ. Trimming cost V 0 bases and J 7 bases; bases outside gene matches: 11. The CDR3 here is CASSQDLYQAGGEQYF. In nucleotides, the CDR3 is TGTGCCAGCAGCCAAGATCTGTACCAGGCGGGGGGAGAGCAGTACTTC.

Here the CDR3 reads CASSQEGTGELFF. The CDR3 DNA is TGTGCCAGCAGCCAGGAGGGCACCGGGGAGCTGTTTTTT. The genes are TRBV14 and TRBJ2-2; tentative D call: TRBD2 (6 bases). The CDR3 runs to 13 residues. Germline V CDR1 and CDR2: SGHDN, FVKESK. V was pared by 3 bases and J by 4 bases, with 6 bases between.

J is TRBJ1-5 and V is TRBV5-5, with unresolved D. The length of the CDR3 is 16 residues. The germline V gene has CDR1 SGHKS and CDR2 YYEKEE (reference sequence). V lost 4 bases, J lost 4 bases, and 18 bases lay in between. CDR3 region: CASSARLGPGNQPQHF. CDR3 sequence (DNA): TGTGCCAGCAGCGCCCGCCTCGGCCCCGGTAATCAGCCCCAGCATTTT.

The rearrangement links TRBV15 to TRBJ2-3; D is possibly TRBD1 or TRBD2 (5 bases each). V was trimmed by 5 bases and J by 6 bases, leaving 18 bases between them. This CDR3 comprises 15 residues. CDR1 and CDR2 (germline): LNHNV, YYDKDF (reference sequence). As DNA, the CDR3 is TGTGCCACCAGCCCCCGGGACCTCCGTCTCGATACGCAGTATTTT. Protein: CATSPRDLRLDTQYF.

This chain joins TRBV5-1 and TRBJ2-3, with TRBD2 as a possible D gene (6 bases). The germline V gene encodes CDR1 SGHRS and CDR2 YFSETQ. V was pared by 7 bases and J by 0 bases, with 15 bases between. The CDR3 loop spans 15 amino acids. The CDR3 nucleotides read TGCGCCAGCGGCCCAGGAGGGACTAGCACAGATACGCAGTATTTT. Amino acid sequence: CASGPGGTSTDTQYF.

This clone was found once. This sequence joins TRBV2 and TRBJ2-3; the D gene could be TRBD1 or TRBD2 (5 bases each). The V and J ends lost 8 bases and 2 bases respectively, with 17 bases between them. Germline CDR1 is SNHLY and CDR2 is FYNNEI. The CDR3 totals 15 residues. The CDR3 loop reads CASHWTLGSTDTQYF. CDR3 nucleotide sequence: TGTGCCAGCCATTGGACACTAGGCTCCACAGATACGCAGTATTTT. The complete variable domain, with remaining parts taken from reference TRBV2 and TRBJ2-3, reads EPEVTQTPSHQVTQMGQEVILRCVPISNHLYFYWYRQILGQKVEFLVSFYNNEISEKSEIFDDQFSVERPDGSNFTLKIRSTKLEDSAMYFCASHWTLGSTDTQYFGPGTRLTVL.

The rearrangement uses TRBV19 and TRBJ2-7; tentative D call: TRBD1 (6 bases). Germline CDR1 LNHDA, CDR2 SQIVND (reference sequence). The CDR3 spans 14 residues. Trimming removed 1 base from V and 6 bases from J, with 13 bases in between. The CDR3 region has the DNA TGTGCCAGTAGTATAGTTGCAGGGGATCGCGAGCAGTACTTC. Its translation is CASSIVAGDREQYF. Full variable domain (remainder filled in from reference TRBV19 and TRBJ2-7): DGGITQSPKYLFRKEGQNVTLSCEQNLNHDAMYWYRQDPGQGLRLIYYSQIVNDFQKGDIAEGYSVSREKKESFPLTVTSAQKNPTAFYLCASSIVAGDREQYFGPGTRLTVT.

This clone came up a few times. J is TRBJ1-5 and V is TRBV6-6, with a tentative D call TRBD1 (5 bases). This CDR3 has 12 residues. V gave up 10 bases and J gave up 4 bases, with 11 bases separating them. Germline-derived CDR1 and CDR2 are MNHNY and SVGAGI (reference sequence). The CDR3 nucleotides read TGTGCCACCCGGGACGGGAATCAGCCCCAGCATTTT. This translates into CATRDGNQPQHF.

The chain employs TRBV14 and TRBJ2-7, with TRBD1 identical over 9 bases. The CDR3 is made up of 16 amino acids. Germline CDR1 is SGHDN and CDR2 is FVKESK. V trimming: 6 bases; J trimming: 6 bases; junction bases outside the gene matches: 15. This CDR3 is CASRSLHGTGLGEQYF. The CDR3, as DNA: TGTGCCAGCAGGAGCCTACATGGGACAGGGTTGGGCGAGCAGTACTTC.